This TCR beta chain was recorded in a study of metastatic and nonmetastatic thyroid tumors (dated by TCRdb to the early 2020s). Background for the entire study: For patients with malignant and with benign thyroid disease, the researchers compared repertoires between peripheral blood samples and tumor or nodule tissue samples.

Before undergoing thyroid surgery, none of the patients had been given any kind of treatment. Using T-cell receptor beta sequencing, the study looked back at clinical samples from patients collected from the early 2010s to the late 2010s. The CDR3 measures 15 amino acids from cysteine to phenylalanine. Of the read, only the CDR3 DNA is kept; its 45 bases are in frame from base 1. V loses 0 bases of germline sequence and J loses 7 bases, and the interval between the two ends is 13 bases. Sequences MGHRA (CDR1) and YSYEKL (CDR2) are obtained from the germline V gene. Comments on this clone: The clone's antigen remains unknown. There are no base qualities to consult, and no much larger clone falls within one base.

The library relied on PCR. Data came from an Illumina HiSeq 4000. High-throughput sequencing was used to profile the CDR3 region of the TCR beta-chain in every patient. The published analysis was carried out like this. Drawing on CDR3 differences between clinicopathological groups, the researchers built a classifier meant to tell apart patients with distant-metastatic papillary thyroid cancer. The Shannon index was used to measure repertoire diversity, and the Morisita-Horn index was used to measure how similar tumor and blood repertoires were. The public sequencing data were trimmed at Q25 with fastp and processed into clonotypes with MiXCR by TCRdb, which kept only in-frame beta chains. Clone size and V and J calls follow TCRdb, not the original study. The sample table lists approximately 84,000 clones, 15% of them with a count of one. The ten largest clones represent roughly 3.9% of the sample.

Beyond this particular receptor, the publication reports: In both blood and tumor samples, TCR beta diversity was reported to be significantly higher in malignant tumors than in benign nodules.

The source material was blood. The clonotype was recovered from a female donor with papillary thyroid cancer or a benign thyroid nodule (not recorded which). Some clones in this sample may be carry-over from other donors' samples. The rearrangement combines TRBV4-1 with TRBJ1-5, with TRBD1 tentatively as D gene (6 bases match). The CDR3 region: CASSQEARGGQPQHF. The DNA sequence follows: TGCGCCAGCAGCCAAGAAGCCAGGGGAGGGCAGCCCCAGCATTTT.